This record concerns one TCR beta chain sequence. Deletions cut 4 bases from V and 8 bases from J, with 8 bases between. In germline, CDR1 is SNHLY, CDR2 FYNNEI. The CDR3 covers 12 residues. The data were obtained in a study of blood T cell repertoires in COVID-19. Study information: COVID-19 samples from acute and convalescent phases originated in the United States, Italy and Spain. Sample material is recorded as cDNA or gDNA derived from T cells, B-cell-depleted T cells, or PBMCs.

As processed by the authors: Amplification of reference gene primers provided the estimated nucleated cell counts. Assay used: immunoSEQ multiplex PCR; TCRdb lists only in-frame clones, some missing. V and J calls and clone size are those listed in that table; D and trimming were worked out from the DNA. The data hold approximately 75,000 clones, with around 83% observed a single time. The receptor was derived from a woman aged 50 to 65 with acute or convalescent COVID-19. The chain uses TRBV2 and TRBJ1-4; D uncertain. What was sequenced was peripheral blood. For the CDR3, the DNA is TGTGCCAGCAGTGGATACGGGGAAAAACTGTTTTTT. Amino acid sequence: CASSGYGEKLFF.